Below are 25 T cell receptor beta chains sequenced from a single sample in a study of beta chain features in type 1 diabetes. Broader study findings: When Type 1 diabetes patients were examined, their TCRB CDR3s proved moderately but significantly shorter in all four CD4+ subsets.

These TCRs are of unknown antigen specificity. The authors reverse transcribed all of the isolated RNA, so sequencing captured expressed TCRB transcripts. This table comes from immunoSEQ multiplex PCR, and its TCRdb copy is limited to in-frame clones, with some not included. The data contain some 130,000 clones, 7.5% to 9.5% of them singletons. Input material: central memory CD4+ T cells from blood. Receptors originate from a man aged 25 to 45 with type 1 diabetes.

The rearrangement joins TRBV11-2 to TRBJ2-3; 11 nucleotides align to TRBD2. The germline V gene encodes CDR1 SGHAT and CDR2 FQNNGV. V lost 5 bases and J lost 6; bases outside the gene matches: 10. This CDR3 is 16 amino acids long. The CDR3 loop is CASSQRLAGNFDTQYF. CDR3 bases: TGTGCCAGCAGCCAAAGACTAGCGGGGAATTTCGATACGCAGTATTTT.

The chain links TRBV20-1 to TRBJ2-5, with D tentatively TRBD2 (5 bases). CDR1 and CDR2 from the germline V gene are DFQATT and SNEGSKA (reference sequence). The CDR3 length is 11 residues. Trimming stripped 4 bases from V and 4 bases from J, with 7 bases between. CDR3 region: CSANRGETQYF. The CDR3 coding sequence is TGCAGTGCTAATCGGGGAGAGACCCAGTACTTC.

This clone has more than one count but fewer than ten. The chain links TRBV9 to TRBJ1-1; D is possibly TRBD1 (5 bases). Germline V gene lookup returns CDR1 SGDLS and CDR2 YYNGEE. V gave up 4 bases and J gave up 0 bases, with 10 bases separating them. The CDR3 length is 14 residues. CDR3 sequence: CASSSRQMNTEAFF. CDR3 nucleotide sequence: TGTGCCAGCAGCTCTCGACAGATGAACACTGAAGCTTTCTTT.

The chain uses TRBV7-2 and TRBJ1-2; 8 nucleotides agree with TRBD1. CDR3 length: 14 amino acids. Germline values: CDR1 SGHTA, CDR2 FQGNSA. The junction had 6 bases not matched to a gene; V was cut back by 5 bases and J by 4 bases. CDR3 DNA sequence: TGTGCCAGCAGCACCGGGACAGGAGGCTATGGCTACACCTTC. The encoded protein is CASSTGTGGYGYTF.

This chain links TRBV28 with TRBJ1-1, with D uncertain. CDR3 length: 12 residues. Trimming removed 4 bases at V and 1 base at J, with 4 bases between. Germline V gene lookup returns CDR1 MDHEN and CDR2 SYDVKM. The CDR3 DNA follows: TGTGCCAGCAGTTCTACGAACACTGAAGCTTTCTTT. It specifies CASSSTNTEAFF.

The rearrangement joins TRBV7-9 to TRBJ1-6, with TRBD1 as a possible D gene (6 bases). Germline CDR1 reads SEHNR; CDR2 reads FQNEAQ (reference sequence). CDR3 size: 12 residues. The V gene lost 6 bases and the J gene lost 10 bases, with 10 bases spanning the gap. In nucleotides, the CDR3 is TGTGCCAGCAGTACCGGGACATCACCCCTCCACTTT. It specifies CASSTGTSPLHF.

The CDR3 DNA follows: TGTGCCAGCAGCAGGACAGGGCTAAAAAGCTTAGTGTCCTATAATTCACCCCTCCACTTT. Translation: CASSRTGLKSLVSYNSPLHF. V is TRBV21-1 and J is TRBJ1-6; no check of the table's D call, TRBD1, against the DNA was made. TRBV21-1 is a listed pseudogene. This CDR3 has 20 residues.

The chain combines TRBV30 with TRBJ2-3, with a possible D match to TRBD1 (7 bases). Between the trimmed V and J ends, which lost 5 bases and 3 bases, there was a span of 12 bases. This CDR3 comprises 13 residues. CDR1 is GTSNPN, CDR2 SVGIG, per germline (reference sequence). The CDR3 sequence: CAWSGGPTDTQYF. The CDR3 DNA follows: TGTGCCTGGTCAGGGGGGCCTACAGATACGCAGTATTTT.

This clone was seen more than once but under ten times. The CDR3 DNA is TGCAGCGTCGGGGACAGGTCCAGCGAGCAGTACTTC. It is translated as CSVGDRSSEQYF. This chain uses TRBV29-1 with TRBJ2-7, with 8 bases lining up with TRBD1. The junction had 7 bases not matched to a gene; V was cut back by 6 bases and J by 6 bases. The CDR3 totals 12 residues. Germline lookup yields CDR1 SQVTM and CDR2 ANQGSEA.

This clone turned up a few times. This chain connects TRBV14 to TRBJ1-1; maybe TRBD1 (5 bases). Germline loops: CDR1 SGHDN, CDR2 FVKESK. This CDR3 has 15 amino acids. V lost 1 base and J 7 bases, leaving 16 bases between the germline ends. For the CDR3, the DNA is TGTGCCAGCAGCCAAGTTGGAGTCTTCGGGGGTGAAGCTTTCTTT. Its translation: CASSQVGVFGGEAFF. The full variable domain, completed using reference TRBV14 and TRBJ1-1, is EAGVTQFPSHSVIEKGQTVTLRCDPISGHDNLYWYRRVMGKEIKFLLHFVKESKQDESGMPNNRFLAERTGGTYSTLKVQPAELEDSGVYFCASSQVGVFGGEAFFGQGTRLTVV.

The gene calls are TRBV4-3 and TRBJ2-5; TRBD1 matches at 7 bases. CDR1 is LGHNA and CDR2 is YSLEER in the germline V gene. J gave up 4 bases and V 4 bases, and 3 bases lay outside the gene matches. CDR3 length: 13 amino acids. DNA of the CDR3: TGCGCCAGCAGCCGGGACAGAGGAGAGACCCAGTACTTC. It encodes CASSRDRGETQYF.

This chain connects TRBV2 to TRBJ2-2; 7 bases align to TRBD2. Trimming at V came to 7 bases and at J to 3 bases, leaving 5 bases not matched to a gene. The CDR3 extends over 14 amino acids. Germline CDR1 SNHLY, CDR2 FYNNEI. In DNA form, the CDR3 reads TGTGCCAGCATGGGAGGGGCTTACACCGGGGAGCTGTTTTTT. It encodes CASMGGAYTGELFF.

This clone turned up a few times. The chain employs TRBV4-1 and TRBJ2-1; 8 positions match TRBD2. Germline trimming cut 5 bases from V and 0 bases from J; bases unmatched to any gene: 3. The CDR3 has 15 amino acids. Germline assignment: CDR1 MGHRA and CDR2 YSYEKL. CDR3 residues: CASSGRGGSYNEQFF. The CDR3, as DNA: TGCGCCAGCAGCGGACGGGGGGGCTCCTACAATGAGCAGTTCTTC.

This clone showed up just a few times. This chain links TRBV18 with TRBJ2-6; D remains ambiguous. V lost 1 base to trimming and J lost 0 bases, with 13 bases between them. The CDR3 has 18 residues. CDR1 and CDR2 (germline): KGHSH, LQKENI. CDR3 region: CASSPQTLVGSGANVLTF. In nucleotides, the CDR3 is TGTGCCAGCTCACCACAGACATTAGTAGGCTCTGGGGCCAACGTCCTGACTTTC.

This clone was detected many times. This chain links TRBV4-3 with TRBJ2-1; TRBD1 matches at 7 bases. The CDR3 is 16 amino acids. The germline V gene has CDR1 LGHNA and CDR2 YSLEER. V lost 1 base and J lost 3; bases outside the gene matches: 6. This chain's CDR3 is CASSQAGGQSYNEQFF. Written as DNA, the CDR3 is TGCGCCAGCAGCCAAGCTGGGGGACAGAGCTACAATGAGCAGTTCTTC.

The chain has TRBV7-8 and TRBJ2-2; no definite D call. V was clipped by 4 bases and J by 1 base, with 4 bases between them. Germline lookup yields CDR1 SGHVS and CDR2 FQNEAQ. This CDR3 region has 13 residues. The CDR3 here is CASSSKNTGELFF. In nucleotides, the CDR3 is TGTGCCAGCAGCTCAAAGAACACCGGGGAGCTGTTTTTT.

This clone was seen a few times. V and J are TRBV18 and TRBJ2-3, with unresolved D. Germline lookup yields CDR1 KGHSH and CDR2 LQKENI. The CDR3 loop spans 14 amino acids. Trimming pared 3 bases from V and 2 bases from J, leaving 9 bases between. The CDR3 spells CASSPRRYTDTQYF. As DNA, the CDR3 is TGTGCCAGCTCACCTCGGCGGTACACAGATACGCAGTATTTT.

This chain uses TRBV5-4 with TRBJ2-5; no clear D gene. V lost 10 bases to trimming and J lost 1 base, with 14 bases between them. CDR1 is SGHNT, CDR2 YYREEE, per germline (reference sequence). This CDR3 comprises 13 residues. The CDR3 DNA is TGTGCCGCATCCTTGACGGGCCAAGAGACCCAGTACTTC. It encodes CAASLTGQETQYF.

This clone has a handful of counts. The V call is TRBV7-9, the J call TRBJ2-5; the D gene is possibly TRBD2 (5 bases). Germline V gives CDR1 SEHNR, CDR2 FQNEAQ (reference sequence). CDR3 length: 14 residues. V was pared by 1 base and J by 4 bases, with 10 bases between. CDR3 residues: CASSLDLAAETQYF. CDR3 nucleotide sequence: TGTGCCAGCAGCTTAGATCTAGCTGCAGAGACCCAGTACTTC.

A few counts support this clone. The chain carries TRBV7-8 and TRBJ2-3; D not resolved. The CDR3 runs 13 residues. The germline gives CDR1 SGHVS, CDR2 FQNEAQ. The germline V and J ends were trimmed by 4 bases and 4 bases, with 9 bases remaining between them. This CDR3 is CASSSPSADTQYF. For the CDR3, the DNA is TGTGCCAGCAGCTCCCCTAGTGCAGATACGCAGTATTTT.

The gene calls are TRBV18 and TRBJ2-5; tentative D call: TRBD2 (5 bases). Germline CDR1 KGHSH, CDR2 LQKENI. This CDR3 spans 12 amino acids. V shed 2 bases and J shed 5 bases, with 6 bases lying between them. The CDR3, as DNA: TGTGCCAGCTCACCAGGCGGGGAGACCCAGTACTTC. Its protein is CASSPGGETQYF.

This clone appeared a few times. The genes are TRBV7-9 and TRBJ2-1, with D hard to call. The V end was cut by 4 bases, the J end by 2 bases, with 12 bases between. CDR3 length equals 15 residues. Looked up from germline, CDR1 is SEHNR and CDR2 is FQNEAQ (reference sequence). CDR3 amino acids: CASSSQLHTYNEQFF. DNA for the CDR3: TGTGCCAGCAGCTCCCAGTTACATACCTACAATGAGCAGTTCTTC.

This clone turned up a few times. This chain links TRBV23-1 with TRBJ2-1; 11 nucleotides align to TRBD2. TRBV23-1 is an open reading frame whose function is uncertain. J gave up 10 bases and V 7 bases, and 12 bases lay outside the gene matches. The CDR3 loop spans 15 amino acids. The CDR3 DNA sequence: TGCGCCAGCAACCAAGGTCTAGCGGGGGGCGCGGAGCAGTTCTTC. Encoded protein: CASNQGLAGGAEQFF.

The chain combines TRBV4-1 with TRBJ1-3; D gene ambiguous. In germline, CDR1 is MGHRA, CDR2 YSYEKL. V shed 0 bases and J shed 0 bases, with 21 bases lying between them. The CDR3 runs 20 residues. The CDR3 sequence is CASSQEAFPNREASGNTIYF. The CDR3 coding sequence is TGCGCCAGCAGCCAAGAAGCTTTTCCAAATCGGGAAGCCTCTGGAAACACCATATATTTT.

The sample holds a few counts of this clone. The V call is TRBV28, the J call TRBJ2-7; possibly TRBD1 for D (6 bases). V lost 5 bases, J lost 7 bases, and 21 bases lay in between. Germline CDR1 reads MDHEN; CDR2 reads SYDVKM. This CDR3 contains 15 residues. CDR3 protein: CASSRTEEAYMEQYF. CDR3 bases: TGTGCCAGCAGTCGGACAGAAGAAGCCTACATGGAGCAGTACTTC.